A selection of T cell receptor beta chains follows, all from one sample in a study of cytomegalovirus exposure and HLA in healthy donors. Libraries were prepared by immunoSEQ multiplex PCR; TCRdb keeps only in-frame clonotypes and omits some of them. Here the sample spans 90,000 to 140,000 clones, 60% to 80% being singletons. Material: PBMCs. Receptors were obtained from a woman aged 35 to 49 in good health and CMV-seropositive. CDR3s include the opening cysteine and the closing phenylalanine or tryptophan. The D gene is left open where the match is weak. Size tells how often a clone was seen (once, few, many) or the class of an expanded clone, and some rows leave it out.

clone_size d_call j_call v_call cdr3_aa cdr3_nt
once TRBD2 TRBJ2-1 TRBV7-3 CASSPGGVLNLGSGQFF TGTGCCAGCAGCCCCGGGGGGGTGTTAAATCTGGGTAGCGGGCAGTTCTTC
few TRBD2 TRBJ2-3 TRBV6-5 CASSSAGVSTDTQYF TGTGCCAGCAGTTCAGCGGGAGTCAGCACAGATACGCAGTATTTT
- - TRBJ1-2 TRBV9 CASSVQSANYGYTF TGTGCCAGCAGCGTACAATCAGCTAACTATGGCTACACCTTC
- TRBD2 TRBJ2-2 TRBV7-3 CASSFSGGNTGELFF TGTGCCAGCAGCTTTAGCGGGGGGAACACCGGGGAGCTGTTTTTT
- TRBD1 TRBJ1-1 TRBV18 CASSPPTAGGPNTEAFF TGTGCCAGCTCACCCCCCACGGCAGGGGGCCCGAACACTGAAGCTTTCTTT
- - TRBJ2-1 TRBV12-2 CASRPKGGLAGGSNEQFF TGTGCAAGTCGCCCCAAGGGGGGACTAGCGGGGGGTTCCAATGAGCAGTTCTTC
- - TRBJ1-4 TRBV7-9 CASSLGVTAEKLFF TGTGCCAGCAGCTTAGGCGTTACCGCCGAAAAACTGTTTTTT
- - TRBJ1-5 TRBV28 CASRTPGGNQPQHF TGTGCCAGCAGGACCCCGGGGGGGAATCAGCCCCAGCATTTT
- TRBD1 TRBJ1-6 TRBV2 CASSGTGGYNSPLHF TGTGCCAGCAGCGGAACAGGGGGCTATAATTCACCCCTCCACTTT
- - TRBJ1-4 TRBV4-2 CASTPKLSYRGTNEKLFF TGTGCCAGCACTCCCAAGTTAAGTTATAGGGGGACTAATGAAAAACTGTTTTTT
- TRBD1 TRBJ1-2 TRBV6-6 CASNTGVGYGYTF TGTGCCAGCAATACAGGGGTTGGCTATGGCTACACCTTC
- TRBD1 TRBJ2-3 TRBV2 CASSGRTGGTDTQYF TGTGCCAGCAGTGGCAGGACAGGGGGCACAGATACGCAGTATTTT
- - TRBJ2-3 TRBV4-2 CASSQDGDSVVATQYF TGTGCCAGCAGCCAAGATGGGGATAGCGTGGTAGCTACGCAGTATTTT
- - TRBJ2-7 TRBV6-1 CASSEYGRGTTGYEQYF TGTGCCAGCAGTGAATATGGACGGGGAACCACGGGCTACGAGCAGTACTTC
- - TRBJ1-2 TRBV28 CASSSPDRVYGYTF TGTGCCAGCAGTTCCCCGGACAGAGTCTATGGCTACACCTTC
- - TRBJ1-2 TRBV5-1 CASSLDLLQASNYGYTF TGCGCCAGCAGCTTGGATCTACTACAGGCTTCTAACTATGGCTACACCTTC
- TRBD2 TRBJ2-5 TRBV5-4 CASTGKRGTKETQYF TGTGCCAGCACCGGGAAGCGGGGGACGAAAGAGACCCAGTACTTC
- TRBD1 TRBJ1-2 TRBV6-1 CASSERRGRDGYTF TGTGCCAGCAGTGAACGAAGGGGGCGTGATGGCTACACCTTC
once TRBD2 TRBJ2-3 TRBV4-1 CASSQGHPIAGGRDTQYF TGCGCCAGCAGCCAGGGCCACCCCATAGCGGGAGGGCGAGATACGCAGTATTTT
- TRBD2 TRBJ2-1 TRBV6-5 CASSYVLAGAGEQFF TGTGCCAGCAGTTACGTTCTAGCGGGGGCAGGTGAGCAGTTCTTC
- - TRBJ1-4 TRBV6-5 CASSNPGVSAEKLFF TGTGCCAGCAGTAACCCAGGGGTTAGCGCTGAAAAACTGTTTTTT
- TRBD2 TRBJ2-5 TRBV7-2 CASSSNSGGAETQYF TGTGCCAGCAGCTCTAATAGCGGGGGGGCTGAGACCCAGTACTTC
few - TRBJ1-2 TRBV5-1 CASRKGGHGYTF TGCGCCAGCAGAAAGGGGGGGCATGGCTACACCTTC
- - TRBJ2-5 TRBV4-3 CASSRQRTTGGETQYF TGCGCCAGCAGCCGACAGAGAACCACAGGTGGAGAGACCCAGTACTTC
- TRBD2 TRBJ2-2 TRBV7-3 CASSQRGAGTGELFF TGTGCCAGCAGTCAGCGGGGGGCCGGGACCGGGGAGCTGTTTTTT
few - TRBJ2-5 TRBV2 CASRTTGGPQYF TGTGCCAGCAGGACGACCGGAGGGCCCCAGTACTTC
- - TRBJ2-7 TRBV11-1 CASSQLTGPATYEQYF TGTGCCAGCAGCCAATTAACAGGGCCGGCGACCTACGAGCAGTACTTC
- TRBD2 TRBJ2-7 TRBV6-1 CASSTPSGSRGEQYF TGTGCCAGCAGTACACCCAGCGGGAGCCGGGGCGAGCAGTACTTC
- - TRBJ1-3 TRBV29-1 CSGDSRSGNTIYF TGCAGCGGAGACAGTCGCTCTGGAAACACCATATATTTT
- - TRBJ2-7 TRBV10-3 CAILASVGRSSYEQYF TGTGCCATCCTCGCGTCGGTGGGGCGGAGCTCCTACGAGCAGTACTTC
- TRBD1 TRBJ2-7 TRBV6-1 CASSEDRGYEQYF TGTGCCAGCAGTGAGGACAGGGGATACGAGCAGTACTTC
once - TRBJ2-1 TRBV28 CASSPGEWVDNEQFF TGTGCCAGCAGTCCCGGAGAATGGGTCGACAATGAGCAGTTCTTC
- TRBD1 TRBJ2-1 TRBV27 CASSPGQGIHNEQFF TGTGCCAGCAGTCCCGGACAGGGGATACACAATGAGCAGTTCTTC